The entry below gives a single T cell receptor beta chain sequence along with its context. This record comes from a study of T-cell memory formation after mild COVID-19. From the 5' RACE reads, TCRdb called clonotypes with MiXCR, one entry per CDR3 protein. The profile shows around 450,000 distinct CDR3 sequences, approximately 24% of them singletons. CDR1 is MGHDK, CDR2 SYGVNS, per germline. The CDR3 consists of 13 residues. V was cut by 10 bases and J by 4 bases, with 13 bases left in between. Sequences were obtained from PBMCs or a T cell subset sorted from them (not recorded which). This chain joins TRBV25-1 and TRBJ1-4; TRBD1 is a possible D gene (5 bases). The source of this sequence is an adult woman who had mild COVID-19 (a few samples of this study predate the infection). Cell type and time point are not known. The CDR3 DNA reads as TGTGCCACCTCCGGGACGGGTAATGAAAAACTGTTTTTT. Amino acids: CATSGTGNEKLFF.